Presented here are 23 T cell receptor beta chains from one specimen sequenced in a study of T cell responses to AZD1222 COVID-19 vaccine. Assay used: immunoSEQ multiplex PCR; TCRdb lists only in-frame clones, some missing. This repertoire shows almost 70,000 clones, under 90% found once; its top ten account for more than 12%. Here the sequenced sample was peripheral blood, taken 28 days after the second AZD1222 dose. These receptors were obtained from an adult who received the AZD1222 COVID-19 vaccine.

J is TRBJ2-7 and V is TRBV6-4; 10 nucleotides match TRBD2. J was trimmed by 0 bases and V by 3 bases; bases with no gene match: 11. The CDR3 is 18 amino acids. Germline V CDR1 and CDR2: MRHNA, SNTAGT. The CDR3 here is CASSERNSGGPSSYEQYF. The DNA of the CDR3 is TGTGCCAGCAGTGAAAGGAATAGCGGGGGGCCGAGCTCCTACGAGCAGTACTTC.

The genes are TRBV6-5 and TRBJ1-5; no firm D call. Germline CDR1 reads MNHEY; CDR2 reads SVGAGI. Trimming took 6 bases from V and 8 from J, leaving 14 bases between them. The CDR3 is 13 amino acids. CDR3 bases: TGTGCCAGCAGAGCCAAGGACCTTGAGCCCCAGCATTTT. This translates into CASRAKDLEPQHF.

This clone is a singleton in its sample. The chain employs TRBV19 and TRBJ2-2, with D perhaps matching TRBD1 (6 bases). With 1 base removed from V and 4 bases from J, the gap between germline ends came to 13 bases. CDR3 size: 16 residues. Germline V lookup: CDR1 LNHDA, CDR2 SQIVND (reference sequence). CDR3 coding DNA: TGTGCCAGTAGTATAGGGTGGGGGCGCGGCACCGGGGAGCTGTTTTTT. It yields the protein CASSIGWGRGTGELFF.

The chain combines TRBV7-2 with TRBJ2-5; D is possibly TRBD1 (5 bases). The CDR3 runs to 16 residues. Trimming took 2 bases from V and 2 from J, leaving 15 bases between them. Per germline, CDR1 SGHTA and CDR2 FQGNSA. CDR3: CASSLPLRRDQETQYF. The CDR3 DNA is TGTGCCAGCAGCTTACCTCTTCGCAGGGATCAAGAGACCCAGTACTTC. Full variable domain (rest looked up from reference TRBV7-2 and TRBJ2-5): GAGVSQSPSNKVTEKGKDVELRCDPISGHTALYWYRQSLGQGLEFLIYFQGNSAPDKSGLPSDRFSAERTGGSVSTLTIQRTQQEDSAVYLCASSLPLRRDQETQYFGPGTRLLVL.

The sample holds a few counts of this clone. This rearrangement joins TRBV14 to TRBJ1-2; 9 positions match TRBD1. The germline V gene has CDR1 SGHDN and CDR2 FVKESK. This CDR3 is 16 amino acids long. V lost 4 bases to trimming and J lost 8 bases; unmatched junction nucleotides: 14. DNA of the CDR3: TGTGCCAGCAGCCGCCGAAACCGGGACAGGGTATACGGCTACACCTTC. Translating gives CASSRRNRDRVYGYTF. Based on the CDR3 plus reference TRBV14 and TRBJ1-2, the full variable domain is EAGVTQFPSHSVIEKGQTVTLRCDPISGHDNLYWYRRVMGKEIKFLLHFVKESKQDESGMPNNRFLAERTGGTYSTLKVQPAELEDSGVYFCASSRRNRDRVYGYTFGSGTRLTVV.

This rearrangement joins TRBV7-2 to TRBJ1-6, with D tentatively TRBD1 (5 bases). Trimming removed 4 bases from V and 10 bases from J, with 14 bases in between. Germline lookup yields CDR1 SGHTA and CDR2 FQGNSA. This CDR3 is built from 14 residues. The CDR3 is CASSSGTSGSPLHF. The CDR3 DNA reads TGTGCCAGCAGCTCCGGGACGTCGGGGTCACCCCTCCACTTT.

The chain carries TRBV28 and TRBJ1-2, with 7 bases identical to TRBD1. Germline V gene data show CDR1 as MDHEN and CDR2 as SYDVKM. V shed 6 bases, J shed 5 bases, and the junction held 3 bases outside the gene matches. The CDR3 length is 12 residues. DNA of the CDR3: TGTGCCAGCAGGCGACAGGGTTATGGCTACACCTTC. It encodes CASRRQGYGYTF.

V and J are TRBV5-1 and TRBJ2-7, with D perhaps matching TRBD1 (6 bases). Trimming took 0 bases from V and 7 from J, leaving 11 bases between them. Germline V lookup: CDR1 SGHRS, CDR2 YFSETQ. The CDR3 spans 13 residues. In nucleotides, the CDR3 is TGCGCCAGCAGCTTGGACAGGGCCAGGGAGCAGTACTTC. Translation: CASSLDRAREQYF.

This rearrangement joins TRBV27 to TRBJ1-2, with D unresolved. V shed 0 bases and J shed 6 bases, with 17 bases lying between them. Germline V CDR1 and CDR2: MNHEY, SMNVEV (reference sequence). This CDR3 has 16 residues. The CDR3 sequence is CASSLSGSSGSHGYTF. The CDR3 nucleotides read TGTGCCAGCAGTTTATCGGGTAGTAGTGGCTCTCATGGCTACACCTTC.

V usage is TRBV6-5 and J usage is TRBJ1-2, with TRBD1 identical over 8 bases. J gave up 8 bases and V 7 bases, and 15 bases lay outside the gene matches. The CDR3 loop spans 15 amino acids. CDR1 and CDR2 (germline): MNHEY, SVGAGI. CDR3 loop: CASNPGQGSMGGYTF. DNA of the CDR3: TGTGCCAGCAACCCTGGACAGGGCTCCATGGGAGGCTACACCTTC.

The J gene is TRBJ2-3, the V gene TRBV7-8, with TRBD2 matching 9 bases. The ends lost 0 bases at V and 5 bases at J; junction bases unmatched: 6. This CDR3 has 16 amino acids. Germline V gene lookup returns CDR1 SGHVS and CDR2 FQNEAQ. CDR3 nucleotide sequence: TGTGCCAGCAGCTTAGCTGTGGCTAGCGGGGTAGATACGCAGTATTTT. This encodes CASSLAVASGVDTQYF. Full variable domain (outside the CDR3, taken from reference TRBV7-8 and TRBJ2-3): GAGVSQSPRYKVAKRGQDVALRCDPISGHVSLFWYQQALGQGPEFLTYFQNEAQLDKSGLPSDRFFAERPEGSVSTLKIQRTQQEDSAVYLCASSLAVASGVDTQYFGPGTRLTVL.

The chain is built from TRBV6-2 or TRBV6-3 and TRBJ1-5; 7 bases align to TRBD1. CDR3 size: 18 residues. Trimming removed 0 bases from V and 2 bases from J; junction bases left unmatched: 10. From germline, CDR1 is MNHEY and CDR2 SVGEGT. CDR3 loop: CASSYSIRGLRGNQPQHF. The CDR3, as DNA: TGTGCCAGCAGTTACTCGATTAGGGGGCTTAGGGGCAATCAGCCCCAGCATTTT.

The chain recombines TRBV7-2 with TRBJ1-5; no reliable D call. This CDR3 has 14 amino acids. Germline CDR1 reads SGHTA; CDR2 reads FQGNSA. Trimming stripped 3 bases from V and 3 bases from J, with 9 bases between. The CDR3 loop is CASSFSGINQPQHF. The CDR3 DNA reads TGTGCCAGCAGCTTCTCAGGTATCAATCAGCCCCAGCATTTT.

The CDR3 nucleotides are TGTGCCAGTAGTGTTGGATCGTCCGTGGCCCATAACTATGGCTACACCTTC. It specifies CASSVGSSVAHNYGYTF. The V and J genes are TRBV19 and TRBJ1-2; D remains unclear. V gave up 5 bases and J gave up 1 base, with 20 bases separating them. Germline V gene lookup returns CDR1 LNHDA and CDR2 SQIVND (reference sequence). This CDR3 spans 17 amino acids. Based on the CDR3 plus reference TRBV19 and TRBJ1-2, the full variable domain is DGGITQSPKYLFRKEGQNVTLSCEQNLNHDAMYWYRQDPGQGLRLIYYSQIVNDFQKGDIAEGYSVSREKKESFPLTVTSAQKNPTAFYLCASSVGSSVAHNYGYTFGSGTRLTVV.

The rearrangement uses TRBV27 and TRBJ1-2; possible D gene TRBD1, 6 bases. CDR1 is MNHEY, CDR2 SMNVEV, per germline (reference sequence). V was shortened by 6 bases and J by 8 bases, with 13 bases between the two germline ends. The CDR3 is 12 residues long. Here the CDR3 reads CASRGGGEGYTF. In DNA form, the CDR3 reads TGTGCCAGCAGGGGGGGCGGGGAAGGCTACACCTTC.

V usage is TRBV28 and J usage is TRBJ1-5, with D maybe TRBD1 (5 bases). The CDR3 sequence is 16 residues long. V lost 2 bases and J 4 bases, leaving 15 bases between the germline ends. The V gene's germline CDR1 is MDHEN and CDR2 SYDVKM. CDR3 loop: CASSLARRGSNQPQHF. Here the CDR3 DNA reads TGTGCCAGCAGTTTAGCCCGCCGGGGGTCGAATCAGCCCCAGCATTTT. The variable domain in full, with the rest retrieved from reference TRBV28 and TRBJ1-5, is DVKVTQSSRYLVKRTGEKVFLECVQDMDHENMFWYRQDPGLGLRLIYFSYDVKMKEKGDIPEGYSVSREKKERFSLILESASTNQTSMYLCASSLARRGSNQPQHFGDGTRLSIL.

The V call is TRBV30, the J call TRBJ2-1, with a weak D call TRBD1 (6 bases). Looked up from germline, CDR1 is GTSNPN and CDR2 is SVGIG (reference sequence). V lost 2 bases and J 0 bases, leaving 14 bases between the germline ends. This CDR3 has 16 amino acids. Here the CDR3 DNA reads TGTGCCTGGAGTCCCAAAACAGGGAACTCCTACAATGAGCAGTTCTTC. Protein product: CAWSPKTGNSYNEQFF.

The sample holds a few counts of this clone. This chain connects TRBV5-4 to TRBJ2-3, with 9 bases aligning to TRBD2. V trimming: 3 bases; J trimming: 5 bases; junction bases outside the gene matches: 1. The CDR3 length is 13 residues. Germline CDR1 is SGHNT and CDR2 is YYREEE (reference sequence). In DNA form, the CDR3 reads TGTGCCAGCAGCTGGACTAGCGAAGATACGCAGTATTTT. Encoded protein: CASSWTSEDTQYF.

The genes are TRBV6-6 and TRBJ1-2; TRBD1 matches 9 bases. After removal of 5 bases from V and 5 bases from J, the junction contained 15 bases not matched to a gene. The CDR3 extends over 17 amino acids. Germline CDR1 reads MNHNY; CDR2 reads SVGAGI (reference sequence). The CDR3 DNA sequence: TGTGCCAGCAGTCGATGGGACAGGGAGACAGTGGGGTATGGCTACACCTTC. This codes for CASSRWDRETVGYGYTF.

This chain uses TRBV25-1 with TRBJ2-3; 8 positions match TRBD2. V dropped 2 bases and J dropped 7; count of bases not matched to a gene: 8. Germline loops: CDR1 MGHDK, CDR2 SYGVNS. The CDR3 extends over 15 amino acids. The CDR3 is CASSEPLGLANTQYF. For the CDR3, the DNA is TGTGCCAGCAGTGAACCCCTAGGACTAGCTAATACGCAGTATTTT.

The rearrangement links TRBV5-5 to TRBJ1-2, with TRBD1 matching over 8 bases. Per germline, CDR1 SGHKS and CDR2 YYEKEE (reference sequence). Trimming cost V 0 bases and J 2 bases; bases outside gene matches: 0. This CDR3 contains 14 residues. The chain's CDR3 is CASSLGTGNYGYTF. DNA for the CDR3: TGTGCCAGCAGCTTGGGGACAGGGAACTATGGCTACACCTTC. Full variable domain (remainder filled in from reference TRBV5-5 and TRBJ1-2): DAGVTQSPTHLIKTRGQQVTLRCSPISGHKSVSWYQQVLGQGPQFIFQYYEKEERGRGNFPDRFSARQFPNYSSELNVNALLLGDSALYLCASSLGTGNYGYTFGSGTRLTVV.

The gene calls are TRBV7-2 and TRBJ1-5, with D hard to call. V lost 5 bases and J lost 7, with 12 bases in between. Per germline, CDR1 SGHTA and CDR2 FQGNSA. The CDR3 length is 13 residues. The CDR3: CASSLGGGQPQHF. In DNA form, the CDR3 reads TGTGCCAGCAGCCTAGGTGGAGGACAGCCCCAGCATTTT.

The chain links TRBV6-5 to TRBJ2-5, with TRBD1 matching over 9 bases. Unmatched junction bases numbered 10, after V lost 3 bases and J lost 5 bases. Germline V lookup: CDR1 MNHEY, CDR2 SVGAGI. The CDR3 is 16 residues long. Here the CDR3 reads CASSYFGQGKRETQYF. The CDR3 coding sequence is TGTGCCAGCAGTTATTTTGGACAGGGGAAGCGGGAGACCCAGTACTTC.